This is a list of T cell receptor beta chains from one sample in a study of blood T cell repertoires in COVID-19. This table comes from immunoSEQ multiplex PCR, and its TCRdb copy is limited to in-frame clones, with some not included. The sample carries 400,000 or so clones, around 91% recorded once. The sequencing sample was made of PBMCs or T cells enriched from blood (not recorded which). Receptor source: a man between 18 and 29 years old who had recovered from COVID-19. Each CDR3 is given with its conserved first and last residue. A D gene is named only where the DNA matches it firmly. Where a row states a size, it is once, few, many or the class of an expanded clone; other rows omit it.

j_call d_call v_call clone_size cdr3_aa cdr3_nt
TRBJ1-5 TRBD1 TRBV30 . CAWSVTKFGTGVYQPQHF TGTGCCTGGAGTGTTACTAAATTTGGGACAGGGGTGTATCAGCCCCAGCATTTT
TRBJ2-7 . TRBV13 . CASSPFLASSYEQYF TGTGCCAGCAGTCCTTTTCTCGCTAGCTCCTACGAGCAGTACTTC
TRBJ2-6 TRBD2 TRBV19 . CASSTLTGGISGANVLTF TGTGCCAGTAGTACCCTCACGGGAGGAATCTCTGGGGCCAACGTCCTGACTTTC
TRBJ2-1 TRBD2 TRBV11-2 . CASSLDSLAEYYNEQFF TGTGCCAGCAGCTTAGACTCGCTAGCGGAGTATTACAATGAGCAGTTCTTC
TRBJ1-6 . TRBV18 few CASSPDNRDLVLWSYNSPLHF TGTGCCAGCTCACCCGATAACAGGGATTTAGTTTTGTGGTCCTATAATTCACCCCTCCACTTT
TRBJ1-2 . TRBV7-2 . CASSFDRAATGYGYTF TGTGCCAGCAGCTTCGACAGAGCAGCTACCGGGTATGGCTACACCTTC
TRBJ2-3 TRBD2 TRBV7-9 once CASTYSTSGGIDTQYF TGTGCCAGCACATACTCGACTAGCGGGGGGATAGATACGCAGTATTTT
TRBJ1-2 TRBD1 TRBV5-1 . CASSNSGGEGGYTF TGCGCCAGCAGCAATTCAGGGGGCGAAGGTGGCTACACCTTC
TRBJ2-7 TRBD1 TRBV28 . CASSLLLTGMAYSYEQYF TGTGCCAGCAGTTTACTCTTGACAGGGATGGCCTACTCCTACGAGCAGTACTTC
TRBJ1-2 TRBD1 TRBV3-1/TRBV3-2 . CASSPDRGIGYTF TGTGCCAGCAGTCCGGACAGGGGGATCGGCTACACCTTC
TRBJ1-1 TRBD1 TRBV9 few CASSVGGQGNTEAFF TGTGCCAGCAGCGTAGGGGGACAGGGGAACACTGAAGCTTTCTTT
TRBJ2-7 TRBD1 TRBV19 . CASSIPGQGVHEQYF TGTGCCAGTAGTATCCCCGGACAGGGGGTCCACGAGCAGTACTTC